The rows below give T cell receptor beta chains drawn from one sample of a study of CD8+CD57+ T cells in acquired aplastic anemia. TCRdb independently ran MiXCR on the reads; one entry per CDR3 protein. This sample has 150,000 to 200,000 distinct CDR3 sequences; around half occur once, and the top ten carry approximately 1%. Sequencing was performed on sorted CD4+, CD8+, or CD8+CD57+ T cells (not recorded which) from PBMCs. Receptors originate from a human donor with aplastic anemia. Each CDR3 is given with its conserved first and last residue. A D gene is named only where the DNA matches it firmly. Clone sizes are given selectively: once, few, many, or a class where the clone is expanded.

D gene | J gene | CDR3 length | clone size | V gene | CDR3 protein | CDR3 DNA
TRBD2 | TRBJ2-5 | 14 | - | TRBV5-6 | CASSTSGGKETQYF | TGTGCCAGCAGCACTAGCGGGGGGAAAGAGACCCAGTACTTC
- | TRBJ2-7 | 16 | - | TRBV11-1 | CASTPNQGLGMYEQYF | TGTGCCAGCACACCCAATCAGGGTCTAGGGATGTACGAGCAGTACTTC
TRBD1 | TRBJ1-6 | 14 | - | TRBV5-4 | CASSLWTGQSPLHF | TGTGCCAGCAGCCTTTGGACAGGGCAATCACCCCTCCACTTT
- | TRBJ2-3 | 12 | once | TRBV29-1 | CSVEDAQGIEYF | TGCAGCGTTGAAGATGCGCAGGGGATTGAGTATTTT
TRBD2 | TRBJ2-3 | 15 | few | TRBV2 | CASSWIAGGTDTQYF | TGTGCCAGCAGTTGGATAGCGGGGGGCACAGATACGCAGTATTTT
- | TRBJ2-1 | 15 | many | TRBV5-1 | CASSLIAGAYNEQFF | TGCGCCAGCAGCTTGATCGCAGGGGCCTACAATGAGCAGTTCTTC
TRBD1 | TRBJ2-5 | 12 | - | TRBV7-9 | CASSRQGETQYF | TGTGCCAGCAGCCGACAGGGGGAGACCCAGTACTTC
TRBD2 | TRBJ2-7 | 14 | - | TRBV10-3 | CASSVLAGNYEQYF | TGTGCCAGCAGTGTTCTAGCGGGGAATTACGAGCAGTACTTC
TRBD1 | TRBJ2-7 | 14 | many | TRBV6-1 | CASSRTGKNYEQYF | TGTGCCAGCAGTCGGACAGGGAAAAACTACGAGCAGTACTTC
- | TRBJ2-7 | 13 | - | TRBV6-2/TRBV6-3 | CASSYSVLREQYF | TGTGCCAGCAGTTACTCCGTTCTACGCGAGCAGTACTTC
- | TRBJ1-2 | 11 | many | TRBV6-1 | CASSVGYGYTF | TGTGCCAGCAGCGTGGGCTATGGCTACACCTTC
- | TRBJ1-4 | 14 | many | TRBV5-1 | CASSLNSFNEKLFF | TGCGCCAGCAGCTTGAACAGCTTCAATGAAAAACTGTTTTTT
TRBD1 | TRBJ1-1 | 13 | - | TRBV25-1 | CAAGQGASTEAFF | TGTGCGGCGGGACAGGGGGCCAGCACTGAAGCTTTCTTT
- | TRBJ1-5 | 16 | - | TRBV10-3 | CAISESTVDMNQPQHF | TGTGCCATCAGTGAGTCTACAGTCGACATGAATCAGCCCCAGCATTTT
TRBD1 | TRBJ2-5 | 14 | many | TRBV7-9 | CASSSTGGGETQYF | TGTGCCAGCAGCTCCACAGGGGGCGGGGAGACCCAGTACTTC
TRBD1 | TRBJ2-3 | 14 | many | TRBV20-1 | CSAGLGGPLDTQYF | TGCAGTGCTGGGTTAGGGGGCCCCCTTGATACGCAGTATTTT
TRBD1 | TRBJ1-2 | 14 | - | TRBV20-1 | CSALTGTGNYGYTF | TGCAGTGCCCTGACCGGGACAGGAAACTATGGCTACACCTTC
TRBD2 | TRBJ2-5 | 13 | - | TRBV20-1 | CSGARGGPETQYF | TGCAGTGGGGCGCGGGGGGGCCCAGAGACCCAGTACTTC
- | TRBJ2-7 | 14 | - | TRBV7-9 | CASSLAGAAYEQYF | TGTGCCAGCAGCTTAGCGGGCGCAGCGTACGAGCAGTACTTC
- | TRBJ2-7 | 12 | - | TRBV7-2 | CASSFSRAPQYF | TGTGCCAGCAGCTTCTCCAGGGCCCCCCAGTACTTC
- | TRBJ2-1 | 13 | - | TRBV2 | CASSKGSYNEQFF | TGTGCCAGCAGTAAAGGCTCCTACAATGAGCAGTTCTTC
- | TRBJ1-2 | 14 | - | TRBV24-1 | CATSDPGLVDGYTF | TGTGCCACCAGTGACCCGGGACTAGTAGATGGCTACACCTTC
- | TRBJ2-1 | 14 | - | TRBV19 | CASSTRTAYNEQFF | TGTGCCAGTAGTACCCGGACCGCCTACAATGAGCAGTTCTTC
- | TRBJ2-7 | 14 | many | TRBV5-5 | CASSLAGQPYEQYF | TGTGCCAGCAGCTTGGCCGGGCAGCCATACGAGCAGTACTTC
TRBD2 | TRBJ2-1 | 16 | - | TRBV7-6 | CASSLPSGSATDEQFF | TGTGCCAGCAGCTTACCAAGCGGGAGCGCTACGGATGAGCAGTTCTTC
- | TRBJ2-7 | 13 | - | TRBV9 | CASSAPNSYEQYF | TGTGCCAGCAGCGCGCCTAACTCCTACGAGCAGTACTTC
- | TRBJ2-2 | 16 | - | TRBV20-1 | CSAKGSLSLSTGELFF | TGCAGTGCTAAGGGGTCACTATCTTTGAGCACCGGGGAGCTGTTTTTT
TRBD1 | TRBJ1-5 | 15 | many | TRBV6-5 | CASSYGQGAAQPQHF | TGTGCCAGCAGTTACGGACAGGGGGCCGCTCAGCCCCAGCATTTT
- | TRBJ2-3 | 12 | - | TRBV7-2 | CASSPTMDTQYF | TGTGCCAGCAGCCCAACCATGGATACGCAGTATTTT
TRBD1 | TRBJ2-3 | 15 | - | TRBV24-1 | CATSDSGTGTDTQYF | TGTGCCACCAGTGATTCCGGGACAGGCACAGATACGCAGTATTTT
TRBD2 | TRBJ2-1 | 15 | many | TRBV5-1 | CASSPGLAGINEQFF | TGCGCCAGCAGCCCCGGACTAGCGGGGATCAATGAGCAGTTCTTC
- | TRBJ1-2 | 15 | - | TRBV9 | CASSVGSGYSYGYTF | TGTGCCAGCAGCGTAGGGTCTGGGTACTCTTATGGCTACACCTTC
- | TRBJ1-1 | 15 | - | TRBV3-1 | CASSQDSAFNTEALF | TGTGCCAGCAGCCAAGACTCGGCCTTCAACACTGAAGCTCTCTTT
TRBD1 | TRBJ2-3 | 16 | many | TRBV7-9 | CASSKWAGGLTDTQYF | TGTGCCAGCAGCAAATGGGCAGGGGGCCTCACAGATACGCAGTATTTT
- | TRBJ2-5 | 14 | many | TRBV11-2 | CASSLDAYLETQYF | TGTGCCAGCAGCTTAGACGCATATCTGGAGACCCAGTACTTC
- | TRBJ1-4 | 14 | once | TRBV10-1 | CASSDGGRGEKPFF | TGCGCCAGCAGTGACGGAGGGCGCGGAGAAAAACCGTTTTTT
- | TRBJ2-5 | 14 | - | TRBV5-1 | CASSLAGSQETQHF | TGCGCCAGCAGCTTGGCTGGATCTCAAGAGACCCAGCACTTC
TRBD2 | TRBJ2-3 | 15 | many | TRBV10-3 | CAISEGTSGADTQYF | TGTGCCATCAGTGAAGGGACTAGCGGGGCAGATACGCAGTATTTT
- | TRBJ2-4 | 15 | - | TRBV2 | CASSESELAKNIQYF | TGTGCCAGCAGCGAATCAGAGTTAGCCAAAAACATTCAGTACTTC